The 25 T cell receptor beta chains below all came from one sample that was sequenced in a study of cytomegalovirus exposure and HLA in healthy donors. PCR employed 60 Vbeta and 13 Jbeta primers. Using immunoSEQ multiplex PCR, the repertoire was profiled, and TCRdb retains in-frame clones only, with some absent. This table has 170,000 or so clones, 80% to 90% appearing once. The sequencing sample was made of PBMCs. The origin of the receptors is a woman between 18 and 29 years old in good health and CMV-seronegative.

The chain couples TRBV6-5 to TRBJ1-1; D is possibly TRBD1 (6 bases). This CDR3 spans 16 amino acids. The V and J ends lost 1 base and 7 bases respectively, with 19 bases between them. The germline CDR1 and CDR2 sequences are MNHEY and SVGAGI. CDR3: CASSYYEPKGTIEAFF. For the CDR3, the DNA is TGTGCCAGCAGTTACTACGAACCTAAAGGGACAATTGAAGCTTTCTTT.

There are a few counts of this clone. The chain employs TRBV5-6 and TRBJ1-3; D gene ambiguous. Trimming stripped 2 bases from V and 4 bases from J, with 16 bases between. Germline CDR1 and CDR2: SGHDT and YYEEEE. The CDR3 covers 16 residues. This chain's CDR3 is CASSLPSELGGNTIYF. CDR3 coding DNA: TGTGCCAGCAGCTTACCCAGCGAGCTAGGAGGAAACACCATATATTTT.

This chain joins TRBV7-9 and TRBJ2-5, with 8 bases matching TRBD2. There are 17 residues in the CDR3. The V gene's germline CDR1 is SEHNR and CDR2 FQNEAQ (reference sequence). V shed 1 base, J shed 1 base, and the junction held 8 bases outside the gene matches. The CDR3 is CASSLDLMSGSQETQYF. DNA of the CDR3: TGTGCCAGCAGCTTAGATCTGATGAGCGGGAGCCAAGAGACCCAGTACTTC.

The genes are TRBV29-1 and TRBJ2-7; 7 nucleotides agree with TRBD1. Germline trimming cut 4 bases from V and 0 bases from J; bases unmatched to any gene: 3. The germline CDR1 and CDR2 sequences are SQVTM and ANQGSEA. The CDR3 is made up of 13 amino acids. Written as DNA, the CDR3 is TGCAGCGTTGGGGACAGCCTCTCCTACGAGCAGTACTTC. Amino acids: CSVGDSLSYEQYF.

This clone was counted between two and nine times. The rearrangement uses TRBV2 and TRBJ1-4, with no clear D. Germline CDR1 and CDR2: SNHLY and FYNNEI. The CDR3 totals 13 residues. V lost 4 bases and J 8 bases, leaving 11 bases between the germline ends. The CDR3 nucleotides are TGTGCCAGCAGTGTACCGGAGGGAGAAAAACTGTTTTTT. As protein: CASSVPEGEKLFF.

The chain combines TRBV28 with TRBJ2-7, with 8 bases fitting TRBD1. The CDR3 is 15 residues long. The trim removed 3 bases at V and 0 bases at J, leaving 4 bases unmatched. CDR1 is MDHEN, CDR2 SYDVKM, per germline. The CDR3 nucleotides are TGTGCCAGCAGTTTCGGACAGGGCCCCTCCTACGAGCAGTACTTC. This codes for CASSFGQGPSYEQYF. Using reference TRBV28 and TRBJ2-7 for the parts outside the CDR3, the full variable domain is DVKVTQSSRYLVKRTGEKVFLECVQDMDHENMFWYRQDPGLGLRLIYFSYDVKMKEKGDIPEGYSVSREKKERFSLILESASTNQTSMYLCASSFGQGPSYEQYFGPGTRLTVT.

V usage is TRBV7-2 and J usage is TRBJ1-1; the D gene is possibly TRBD1 (6 bases). V was shortened by 4 bases and J by 5 bases, with 14 bases between the two germline ends. The CDR3 runs to 14 residues. Germline V gene data show CDR1 as SGHTA and CDR2 as FQGNSA. CDR3 coding DNA: TGTGCCAGCAGCTCCGCGTGGGGGCGGACTGAAGCTTTCTTT. This sequence encodes CASSSAWGRTEAFF.

The rearrangement links TRBV30 to TRBJ1-2; 11 nucleotides align to TRBD1. Losses at the gene ends were 5 bases for V and 8 bases for J; bases not matched to a gene: 7. Looked up from germline, CDR1 is GTSNPN and CDR2 is SVGIG (reference sequence). The CDR3 length is 13 residues. The CDR3 DNA reads as TGTGCCTGGGAACTGGACAGGGGGCGCGGCTACACCTTC. This codes for CAWELDRGRGYTF.

In its sample, this clone was seen once. The chain recombines TRBV4-2 with TRBJ1-2, with D possibly matching TRBD1 (6 bases). V lost 0 bases to trimming and J lost 2 bases, with 10 bases between them. This CDR3 region has 15 residues. Germline assignment: CDR1 LGHNA and CDR2 YNFKEQ. The CDR3 bases are TGTGCCAGCAGCCAAGATACAGGGTCGAACTATGGCTACACCTTC. This encodes CASSQDTGSNYGYTF.

V gene TRBV4-1 combines with J gene TRBJ1-2, with D possibly matching TRBD1 (5 bases). This CDR3 region has 15 residues. V was cut by 1 base and J by 0 bases, with 9 bases left in between. Germline CDR1 and CDR2: MGHRA and YSYEKL. The CDR3: CASSQVQGPNYGYTF. CDR3 in DNA: TGCGCCAGCAGCCAAGTTCAGGGTCCTAACTATGGCTACACCTTC.

This clone appeared a few times. The rearrangement joins TRBV5-4 to TRBJ2-2; D is ambiguous. This CDR3 has 16 residues. Germline values: CDR1 SGHNT, CDR2 YYREEE (reference sequence). V was clipped by 0 bases and J by 2 bases, with 11 bases between them. The CDR3 nucleotides read TGTGCCAGCAGCTTGGCATCAGGAATAAACACCGGGGAGCTGTTTTTT. This encodes CASSLASGINTGELFF.

The rearrangement links TRBV5-1 to TRBJ2-3, with D possibly TRBD2 on 5 matching bases. Germline lookup yields CDR1 SGHRS and CDR2 YFSETQ. V was clipped by 1 base and J by 0 bases, with 9 bases between them. This CDR3 has 15 amino acids. CDR3 coding DNA: TGCGCCAGCAGCTTGCAGCGGACCAGCACAGATACGCAGTATTTT. The encoded protein is CASSLQRTSTDTQYF. Full variable domain (remainder filled in from reference TRBV5-1 and TRBJ2-3): KAGVTQTPRYLIKTRGQQVTLSCSPISGHRSVSWYQQTPGQGLQFLFEYFSETQRNKGNFPGRFSGRQFSNSRSEMNVSTLELGDSALYLCASSLQRTSTDTQYFGPGTRLTVL.

This chain connects TRBV19 to TRBJ2-6, with 7 nucleotides matching TRBD1. This CDR3 is 18 amino acids long. V gave up 2 bases and J gave up 1 base; unmatched junction bases: 8. Germline values: CDR1 LNHDA, CDR2 SQIVND (reference sequence). CDR3 DNA: TGTGCCAGTAGTATATGGGGGACAGCCTCTTCTGGGGCCAACGTCCTGACTTTC. It specifies CASSIWGTASSGANVLTF.

The genes are TRBV11-2 and TRBJ2-7; D not certain. This CDR3 has 12 residues. Germline V CDR1 and CDR2: SGHAT, FQNNGV. V shed 3 bases and J shed 8 bases, with 11 bases lying between them. The CDR3 coding sequence is TGTGCCAGCAGCTTCCCCCCTAGTAAGCAGTACTTC. Encoded protein: CASSFPPSKQYF.

The chain joins TRBV28 to TRBJ1-2, with 8 nucleotides matching TRBD1. This CDR3 is 14 amino acids long. Germline CDR1 reads MDHEN; CDR2 reads SYDVKM. The J segment lost 2 bases and the V segment lost 5 bases, leaving 4 bases of the junction unmatched. The CDR3 DNA follows: TGTGCCAGCAGTCCCAGGGGGCCCAACTATGGCTACACCTTC. This translates into CASSPRGPNYGYTF.

This chain uses TRBV9 with TRBJ2-5; tentatively, D is TRBD1 (5 bases). The DNA end is a closer match to TRBJ2-7, so the J assignment may be wrong. The CDR3 is 16 residues long. Germline values: CDR1 SGDLS, CDR2 YYNGEE. The CDR3 is CASSANTATGIYEQYF. The CDR3 DNA sequence: TGTGCCAGCAGCGCCAATACGGCCACAGGCATCTACGAGCAGTACTTC.

The rearrangement joins TRBV19 to TRBJ1-3, with 7 bases lining up with TRBD1. CDR1 is LNHDA and CDR2 is SQIVND in the germline V gene (reference sequence). With V trimmed by 5 bases and J by 2 bases, 6 bases remained unmatched. The CDR3 is made up of 15 amino acids. The CDR3, as DNA: TGTGCCAGTAGTCCTACAGGGGTCACTGGAAACACCATATATTTT. Amino acid sequence: CASSPTGVTGNTIYF.

The chain has TRBV6-1 and TRBJ1-2; D is ambiguous. The CDR3 covers 14 residues. CDR1 is MNHNS and CDR2 is SASEGT in the germline V gene. Trimming took 0 bases from V and 3 from J, leaving 8 bases between them. As DNA, the CDR3 is TGTGCCAGCAGTGAAGCTGGGCTTTACTATGGCTACACCTTC. The encoded protein is CASSEAGLYYGYTF.

This chain links TRBV6-5 with TRBJ1-2, with a tentative D call TRBD1 (6 bases). V was pared by 10 bases and J by 4 bases, with 13 bases between. Germline-derived CDR1 and CDR2 are MNHEY and SVGAGI. The CDR3 has 12 amino acids. CDR3 residues: CATGDPGYGYTF. CDR3 DNA sequence: TGTGCCACAGGGGACCCAGGCTATGGCTACACCTTC.

The genes are TRBV5-1 and TRBJ1-4; 10 bases map to TRBD1. J gave up 6 bases and V 4 bases, and 6 bases lay outside the gene matches. Per the germline V gene, CDR1 is SGHRS and CDR2 is YFSETQ. The CDR3 loop spans 15 amino acids. The CDR3 loop is CASSTAGTGDEKLFF. Here the CDR3 DNA reads TGCGCCAGCAGCACTGCCGGGACAGGGGATGAAAAACTGTTTTTT. Full variable domain (remainder filled in from reference TRBV5-1 and TRBJ1-4): KAGVTQTPRYLIKTRGQQVTLSCSPISGHRSVSWYQQTPGQGLQFLFEYFSETQRNKGNFPGRFSGRQFSNSRSEMNVSTLELGDSALYLCASSTAGTGDEKLFFGSGTQLSVL.

This chain uses TRBV6-5 with TRBJ2-7; no clear D gene. Germline loops: CDR1 MNHEY, CDR2 SVGAGI. Between the trimmed V and J ends, which lost 4 bases and 0 bases, there was a span of 13 bases. The CDR3 has 15 residues. The CDR3 reads CASSFLSRRSYEQYF. DNA of the CDR3: TGTGCCAGCAGTTTCTTGTCTAGGCGCTCCTACGAGCAGTACTTC.

The chain has TRBV4-1 and TRBJ2-1; 10 bases are a match to TRBD1. CDR3 length: 15 amino acids. Trimming cost V 1 base and J 8 bases; bases outside gene matches: 5. Germline lookup yields CDR1 MGHRA and CDR2 YSYEKL. This chain's CDR3 is CASSQAGQGVYEQFF. CDR3 DNA sequence: TGCGCCAGCAGCCAAGCCGGACAGGGGGTCTATGAGCAGTTCTTC.

The V and J genes are TRBV6-6 and TRBJ2-7; 11 nucleotides line up with TRBD2. Germline CDR1 and CDR2: MNHNY and SVGAGI (reference sequence). J was trimmed by 5 bases and V by 7 bases; bases with no gene match: 13. The CDR3 covers 16 residues. The CDR3 here is CASTPKGLADEDEQYF. As DNA, the CDR3 is TGTGCCAGCACCCCGAAGGGACTAGCGGACGAGGACGAGCAGTACTTC.

The chain uses TRBV5-1 and TRBJ2-7, with D perhaps TRBD2 (5 bases). CDR3 length equals 16 residues. V was cut by 0 bases and J by 2 bases, with 15 bases left in between. Germline CDR1 SGHRS, CDR2 YFSETQ. This CDR3 is CASSLVPRGRAYEQYF. CDR3 nucleotide sequence: TGCGCCAGCAGCTTGGTTCCCCGAGGGCGCGCCTACGAGCAGTACTTC.

The CDR3 reads CASSQDWGPNGYTF. The CDR3 bases are TGCGCCAGCAGCCAAGATTGGGGCCCGAACGGCTACACCTTC. This chain joins TRBV4-1 and TRBJ1-2; D perhaps matches TRBD1 (5 bases). V gave up 0 bases and J gave up 8 bases, with 13 bases separating them. The germline V gene encodes CDR1 MGHRA and CDR2 YSYEKL. This CDR3 comprises 14 residues.